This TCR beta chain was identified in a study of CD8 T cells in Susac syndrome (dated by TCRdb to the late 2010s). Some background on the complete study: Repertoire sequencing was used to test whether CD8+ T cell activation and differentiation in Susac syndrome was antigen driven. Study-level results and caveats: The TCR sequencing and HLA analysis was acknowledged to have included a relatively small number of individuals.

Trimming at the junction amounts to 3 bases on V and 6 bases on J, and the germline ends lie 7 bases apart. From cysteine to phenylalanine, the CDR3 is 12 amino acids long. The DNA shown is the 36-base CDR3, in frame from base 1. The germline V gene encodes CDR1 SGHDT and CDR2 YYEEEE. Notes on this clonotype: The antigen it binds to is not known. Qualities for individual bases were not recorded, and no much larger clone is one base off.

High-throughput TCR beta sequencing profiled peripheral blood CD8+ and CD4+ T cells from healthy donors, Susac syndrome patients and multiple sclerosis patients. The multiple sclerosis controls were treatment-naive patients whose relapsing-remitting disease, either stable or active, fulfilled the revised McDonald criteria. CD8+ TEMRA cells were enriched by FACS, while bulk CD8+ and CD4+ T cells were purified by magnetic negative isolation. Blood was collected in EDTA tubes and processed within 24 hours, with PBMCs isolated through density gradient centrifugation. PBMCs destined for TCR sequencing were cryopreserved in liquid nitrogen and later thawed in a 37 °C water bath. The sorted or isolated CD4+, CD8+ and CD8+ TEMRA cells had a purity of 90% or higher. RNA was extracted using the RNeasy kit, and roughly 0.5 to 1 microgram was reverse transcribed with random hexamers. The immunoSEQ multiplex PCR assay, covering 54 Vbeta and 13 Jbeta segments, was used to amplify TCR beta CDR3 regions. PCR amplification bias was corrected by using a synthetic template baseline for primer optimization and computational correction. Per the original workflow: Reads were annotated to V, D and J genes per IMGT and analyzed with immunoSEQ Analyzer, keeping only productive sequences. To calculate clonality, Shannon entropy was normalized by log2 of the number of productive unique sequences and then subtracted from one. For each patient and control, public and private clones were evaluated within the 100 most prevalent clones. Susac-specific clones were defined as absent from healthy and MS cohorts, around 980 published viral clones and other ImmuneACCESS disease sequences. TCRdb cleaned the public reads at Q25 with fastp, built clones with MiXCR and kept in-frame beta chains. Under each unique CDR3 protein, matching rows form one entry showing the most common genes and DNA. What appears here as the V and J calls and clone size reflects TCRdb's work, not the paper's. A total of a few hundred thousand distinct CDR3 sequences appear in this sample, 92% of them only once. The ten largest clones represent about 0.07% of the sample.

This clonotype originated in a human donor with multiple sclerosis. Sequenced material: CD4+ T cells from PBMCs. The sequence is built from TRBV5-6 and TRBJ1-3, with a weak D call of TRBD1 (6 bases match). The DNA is TGTGCCAGCAGCTACAGGGAAAACACCATATATTTT. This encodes CASSYRENTIYF.